This passage covers 17 T cell receptor beta chains from one sample sequenced in a study of blood T cell repertoires in COVID-19 (dated by TCRdb to the early 2020s). Libraries were prepared through the immunoSEQ multiplex PCR assay. TCRdb mirrors the immuneACCESS table, restricted to in-frame sequences. Some clones are absent from its copies; in checked studies, under half trace to an unresolved V gene, and the reason for the others is unknown. The sample table holds around 110,000 clones, of which about 64% were seen once. 0.9% of the sample goes to the ten largest clones. The sample comprised peripheral blood. Receptors originate from a human donor with acute or convalescent COVID-19. The donor label of this sample is uncertain.

This clone was detected only once. V gene TRBV19 combines with J gene TRBJ2-7; D is possibly TRBD2 (5 bases). The CDR3 loop spans 16 amino acids. V lost 5 bases and J 3 bases, leaving 20 bases between the germline ends. Germline lookup yields CDR1 LNHDA and CDR2 SQIVND (reference sequence). CDR3 DNA sequence: TGTGCCAGTAGTTCCCTGGCCAGGATCGGGGTCTACGAGCAGTACTTC. Translation gives CASSSLARIGVYEQYF.

V gene TRBV2 combines with J gene TRBJ2-5, with TRBD2 matching over 10 bases. V lost 4 bases, J lost 4 bases, and 6 bases stayed unmatched. The CDR3 spans 15 residues. The germline V gene has CDR1 SNHLY and CDR2 FYNNEI. The CDR3 nucleotides read TGTGCCAGCAGTGCGGGACTAGCGTCCGTAGAGACCCAGTACTTC. Protein product: CASSAGLASVETQYF.

This clone was found once. The chain links TRBV7-2 to TRBJ2-1; 8 bases map to TRBD1. The length of the CDR3 is 19 residues. Trimming cost V 1 base and J 4 bases; bases outside gene matches: 15. Germline values: CDR1 SGHTA, CDR2 FQGNSA. CDR3 DNA sequence: TGTGCCAGCAGCTTAGGACCCCCAGGGGGCGGGATTTCTTACAATGAGCAGTTCTTC. Encoded protein: CASSLGPPGGGISYNEQFF.

CDR3 in amino acids: CASSRGSGGGYTF. DNA of the CDR3: TGTGCCAGCAGTCGGGGGTCGGGCGGCGGCTACACCTTC. The chain is built from TRBV5-8 and TRBJ1-2; D perhaps matches TRBD1 (5 bases). Trimming took 5 bases from V and 8 from J, leaving 16 bases between them. The germline gives CDR1 SGHTS, CDR2 YDEGEE. This CDR3 is 13 amino acids long.

The chain recombines TRBV5-1 with TRBJ2-1; 10 nucleotides match TRBD1. After removal of 0 bases from V and 6 bases from J, the junction contained 3 bases not matched to a gene. CDR1 is SGHRS, CDR2 YFSETQ, per germline. The CDR3 totals 15 residues. The DNA of the CDR3 is TGCGCCAGCAGCTTGGCGGGACAGGGGCCCAATGAGCAGTTCTTC. Translation: CASSLAGQGPNEQFF.

The chain links TRBV5-8 to TRBJ1-1; a possible D gene is TRBD1 (5 bases). The germline V and J ends were trimmed by 4 bases and 6 bases, with 13 bases remaining between them. The germline V gene has CDR1 SGHTS and CDR2 YDEGEE. There are 13 residues in the CDR3. The chain's CDR3 is CASSVDRRPEAFF. Here the CDR3 DNA reads TGTGCCAGCAGCGTCGACAGACGCCCTGAAGCTTTCTTT.

V usage is TRBV6-2 or TRBV6-3 and J usage is TRBJ2-3, with 9 bases identical to TRBD2. The CDR3 loop spans 17 amino acids. Germline CDR1 reads MNHEY; CDR2 reads SVGEGT. The J segment lost 3 bases and the V segment lost 6 bases, leaving 13 bases of the junction unmatched. The CDR3, as DNA: TGTGCCAGCAGCGTTGCCCTCACTAGCGGGCAGACAGATACGCAGTATTTT. Protein sequence: CASSVALTSGQTDTQYF.

In the case of this clone: The identical CDR3 is also encoded by other nucleotide sequences in the sample. V usage is TRBV3-1 (or the pseudogene TRBV3-2) and J usage is TRBJ2-1; 8 bases are a match to TRBD2. The CDR3 runs to 15 residues. Losses at the gene ends were 1 base for V and 6 bases for J; bases not matched to a gene: 5. Germline V gives CDR1 LGHDT, CDR2 YNNKEL (reference sequence). CDR3 bases: TGTGCCAGCAGCCAAGGGCGGACTAGCCGCAATGAGCAGTTCTTC. Amino acids: CASSQGRTSRNEQFF.

The rearrangement joins TRBV28 to TRBJ2-7, with 7 nucleotides matching TRBD2. This CDR3 spans 14 amino acids. Looked up from germline, CDR1 is MDHEN and CDR2 is SYDVKM. V lost 5 bases, J lost 2 bases, and 6 bases stayed unmatched. The CDR3 loop is CASSKGLPPYEQYF. The CDR3 nucleotides read TGTGCCAGCAGTAAGGGACTACCGCCCTACGAGCAGTACTTC.

As for this clone: Because the CDR3's place on the DNA is in doubt, the DNA is left out and the CDR3 is given as listed by TCRdb. The rearrangement uses TRBV21-1 and TRBJ2-7; TRBD2, the D gene given by the table, was not confirmed from the DNA. TRBV21-1 is deemed a pseudogene. The CDR3 sequence runs 17 residues, both termini included. CDR3 sequence: CASSKVWASGSSYEQYV.

The chain has TRBV10-3 and TRBJ1-2; the D gene is possibly TRBD1 (5 bases). CDR1 and CDR2 (germline): ENHRY, SYGVKD. The CDR3 is 13 residues long. Trimming pared 3 bases from V and 3 bases from J, leaving 8 bases between. CDR3 DNA: TGTGCCATCAGTGACGAAGGGGACTATGGCTACACCTTC. Amino acid sequence: CAISDEGDYGYTF.

V and J are TRBV3-1 (or the pseudogene TRBV3-2) and TRBJ2-3; TRBD2 aligns across 7 bases. Trimming at V came to 4 bases and at J to 2 bases, leaving 15 bases not matched to a gene. The CDR3 is 18 residues long. Germline loops: CDR1 LGHDT, CDR2 YNNKEL (reference sequence). The CDR3 here is CASSLRRAGRGSTDTQYF. The CDR3 DNA is TGTGCCAGCAGCCTCCGGCGGGCGGGGAGGGGATCCACAGATACGCAGTATTTT.

The chain combines TRBV6-1 with TRBJ1-2; D may be TRBD1 (6 bases). The CDR3 covers 14 residues. With 6 bases removed from V and 2 bases from J, the gap between germline ends came to 13 bases. Germline V gene sequence: CDR1 MNHNS, CDR2 SASEGT. Here the CDR3 DNA reads TGTGCCAGCAGCCCCCAGGGACAAAACTATGGCTACACCTTC. Translation: CASSPQGQNYGYTF.

DNA of the CDR3: TGTGCCAGCTCAGCAGGGGACTCTGGGGCCAACGTCCTGACTTTC. It specifies CASSAGDSGANVLTF. This chain links TRBV18 with TRBJ2-6, with D possibly TRBD1 on 6 matching bases. The length of the CDR3 is 15 residues. V was clipped by 5 bases and J by 0 bases, with 8 bases between them. Germline V lookup: CDR1 KGHSH, CDR2 LQKENI. Full variable domain (rest looked up from reference TRBV18 and TRBJ2-6): NAGVMQNPRHLVRRRGQEARLRCSPMKGHSHVYWYRQLPEEGLKFMVYLQKENIIDESGMPKERFSAEFPKEGPSILRIQQVVRGDSAAYFCASSAGDSGANVLTFGAGSRLTVL.

This clone has more than one count but fewer than ten. The gene calls are TRBV4-1 and TRBJ1-4; possible D gene TRBD1, 6 bases. Trimming left V 6 bases short and J 2 bases short, with 13 bases between. CDR3 length: 15 residues. Looked up from germline, CDR1 is MGHRA and CDR2 is YSYEKL. CDR3 bases: TGCGCCAGCAGGCGCACAGGGAAGACTAATGAAAAACTGTTTTTT. It specifies CASRRTGKTNEKLFF.

The rearrangement links TRBV2 to TRBJ2-6; tentative D call: TRBD1 (5 bases). Trimming shortened V by 6 bases and J by 0 bases, and 9 bases separated the two germline ends. Germline V gene data show CDR1 as SNHLY and CDR2 as FYNNEI. The length of the CDR3 is 15 residues. The CDR3 nucleotides read TGTGCCAGCAGGGACACCTACTCTGGGGCCAACGTCCTGACTTTC. Translation gives CASRDTYSGANVLTF. Using reference TRBV2 and TRBJ2-6 for the parts outside the CDR3, the full variable domain is EPEVTQTPSHQVTQMGQEVILRCVPISNHLYFYWYRQILGQKVEFLVSFYNNEISEKSEIFDDQFSVERPDGSNFTLKIRSTKLEDSAMYFCASRDTYSGANVLTFGAGSRLTVL.

The chain links TRBV7-3 to TRBJ1-1; tentatively, D is TRBD1 (6 bases). The CDR3 is 14 residues long. V gave up 5 bases and J gave up 4 bases, with 14 bases separating them. Looked up from germline, CDR1 is SGHTA and CDR2 is FQGTGA. As DNA, the CDR3 is TGTGCCAGCAGCCTCACAGGGAGCGCCACTGAAGCTTTCTTT. It is translated as CASSLTGSATEAFF.